The source of this T cell receptor beta chain is a study of T cells in Graves' hyperthyroidism and ophthalmopathy. Whole-study findings and limits: A median about 6.2 months before onset, the model predicted ophthalmopathy. Peripheral blood also featured most of the thyroid clonotypes expanded above 0.001.

On this clonotype itself: The antigen remains undetermined.

Regions amplified from RNA transcripts were the TCR beta CDR3 regions. HTBI primers were employed in a first-round RT-PCR of the TCR CDR3. One entry per CDR3 protein, called by TCRdb with MiXCR from the multiplex PCR reads. The table has approximately 590,000 distinct CDR3 sequences, around 42% seen once; the top ten hold 8.2%. The sequencing sample was made of peripheral blood or thyroid tissue (not recorded which). The receptor's source is a woman between 18 and 30 years old with Graves' hyperthyroidism.

The DNA for the CDR3 is TGTGCCATCAGTGTGGGTGGGACTAATGAAAAACTGTTTTTT. It translates to CAISVGGTNEKLFF. V and J are TRBV10-3 and TRBJ1-4; no firm D call. Deletions cut 4 bases from V and 2 bases from J, with 8 bases between. The length of the CDR3 is 14 residues. Germline assignment: CDR1 ENHRY and CDR2 SYGVKD.